A single sample is the source of the 13 T cell receptor beta chains below, sequenced in a study of beta chain features in type 1 diabetes. Sequenced material consisted of expressed TCRB transcripts (all of the isolated RNA was reverse transcribed). Clones were read by immunoSEQ multiplex PCR, and TCRdb kept only the in-frame ones, dropping some. This sample has 350,000 to 450,000 clones, with about 15% found just once. The sequencing input was naive CD4+ T cells from blood. The receptors come from a young woman in good health.

The table lists this clone with a few counts. The chain is built from TRBV6-5 and TRBJ2-7; TRBD2 aligns across 8 bases. Losses at the gene ends were 9 bases for V and 4 bases for J; bases not matched to a gene: 8. The CDR3 is made up of 13 amino acids. Germline CDR1 reads MNHEY; CDR2 reads SVGAGI. As DNA, the CDR3 is TGTGCCAGTTCGGGAGGGCGAGGATACGAGCAGTACTTC. Translation: CASSGGRGYEQYF.

This clone was counted a few times. This chain uses TRBV28 with TRBJ2-7; 8 nucleotides agree with TRBD1. The ends lost 6 bases at V and 2 bases at J; junction bases unmatched: 15. The CDR3 totals 17 residues. Germline CDR1 MDHEN, CDR2 SYDVKM. In DNA form, the CDR3 reads TGTGCCAGCAGCTTGCAAACAGGACAGGGATGGGCCTACGAGCAGTACTTC. Translation gives CASSLQTGQGWAYEQYF.

The chain combines TRBV4-2 with TRBJ1-4, with TRBD1 matching over 8 bases. V was clipped by 1 base and J by 3 bases; unmatched bases: 7. CDR3 length: 17 residues. CDR1 LGHNA and CDR2 YNFKEQ come from the germline V gene. In DNA, the CDR3 is TGTGCCAGCAGCCAAGTCAAGGCAGGGGGCCCTAATGAAAAACTGTTTTTT. It is translated as CASSQVKAGGPNEKLFF.

This chain uses TRBV18 with TRBJ2-7; 14 bases line up with TRBD2. CDR1 and CDR2 from the germline V gene are KGHSH and LQKENI. V was pared by 3 bases and J by 3 bases, with 1 base of the junction left unmatched. The CDR3 consists of 15 residues. CDR3 sequence: CASSPTSGRVYEQYF. Written as DNA, the CDR3 is TGTGCCAGCTCACCGACTAGCGGGAGGGTCTACGAGCAGTACTTC.

V and J are TRBV7-8 and TRBJ1-2; D unresolved. V lost 8 bases and J lost 1, with 11 bases in between. The CDR3 length is 13 residues. The germline V gene has CDR1 SGHVS and CDR2 FQNEAQ. The CDR3 DNA follows: TGTGCCAGCCAAAACAGCCTTAACTATGGCTACACCTTC. Protein product: CASQNSLNYGYTF.

The rearrangement uses TRBV19 and TRBJ2-3; D is perhaps TRBD1 (6 bases). The CDR3 sequence is 16 residues long. V was trimmed by 9 bases and J by 0 bases, leaving 19 bases between them. Germline loops: CDR1 LNHDA, CDR2 SQIVND (reference sequence). In DNA, the CDR3 is TGTGCCAGCCGGGACACCCCGACTATTAGCACAGATACGCAGTATTTT. It encodes CASRDTPTISTDTQYF.

DNA for the CDR3: TGTGCCAGCAGTCCGGAGGGTATGGAGACCCAGTACTTC. Its protein product is CASSPEGMETQYF. The chain carries TRBV4-2 and TRBJ2-5; possible D gene TRBD2, 6 bases. The length of the CDR3 is 13 residues. The germline gives CDR1 LGHNA, CDR2 YNFKEQ. The V end lost 6 bases, the J end lost 5 bases, and 13 bases lay between the germline ends.

The table lists this clone with a few counts. The chain employs TRBV18 and TRBJ1-1; D is uncertain. CDR1 and CDR2 from the germline V gene are KGHSH and LQKENI. Trimming took off 5 bases at V and 0 bases at J, with 10 bases between the two ends. The CDR3 has 14 residues. CDR3 loop: CASSTYYMNTEAFF. DNA for the CDR3: TGTGCCAGCTCAACGTATTACATGAACACTGAAGCTTTCTTT.

This chain uses TRBV7-2 with TRBJ2-7; 10 positions match TRBD1. Per germline, CDR1 SGHTA and CDR2 FQGNSA. The V segment lost 5 bases and the J segment 3 bases; nucleotides outside the gene matches: 4. The CDR3 consists of 14 residues. CDR3 nucleotide sequence: TGTGCCAGCAGCCAGGGACAGGGGCTCTACGAGCAGTACTTC. Translated: CASSQGQGLYEQYF.

This clone was seen a few times. This sequence joins TRBV5-6 and TRBJ2-7; TRBD2 aligns across 12 bases. This CDR3 contains 14 residues. V lost 5 bases and J lost 4; bases outside the gene matches: 4. CDR1 is SGHDT, CDR2 YYEEEE, per germline. In DNA form, the CDR3 reads TGTGCCAGCAGACTAGCGGGAGGCAGTTACGAGCAGTACTTC. Protein: CASRLAGGSYEQYF.

This clone was observed a handful of times. The rearrangement links TRBV30 to TRBJ2-1, with D unclear. Trimming removed 5 bases from V and 8 bases from J, with 13 bases in between. Germline lookup yields CDR1 GTSNPN and CDR2 SVGIG (reference sequence). This CDR3 comprises 12 residues. The CDR3 DNA follows: TGTGCCTGGGGTAACTCGAGGTATGAGCAGTTCTTC. This codes for CAWGNSRYEQFF.

This clone has more than one count but fewer than ten. The chain combines TRBV21-1 with TRBJ1-5; the table names TRBD1, a call not compared with the DNA. TRBV21-1 is annotated as a pseudogene. The CDR3 consists of 15 residues. The chain's CDR3 is CASSKSNRGNQPQHF. The CDR3 DNA sequence: TGTGCCAGCAGCAAGTCGAACAGGGGGAATCAGCCCCAGCATTTT.

As regards this clone: The same CDR3 also results from other DNA sequences found in this sample. The CDR3 region is CAWSYYNEQFF. CDR3 in DNA: TGTGCCTGGAGCTACTACAATGAGCAGTTCTTC. The chain carries TRBV30 and TRBJ2-1; D ambiguous. V was pared by 3 bases and J by 3 bases, with 3 bases between. The CDR3 spans 11 residues. CDR1 and CDR2 (germline): GTSNPN, SVGIG (reference sequence).